The entry that follows covers one T cell receptor beta chain sequence. This record comes from a study of blood T cell repertoires in COVID-19. Study overall: T cells, B-cell-depleted T cells, or PBMCs supplied cDNA or gDNA.

Produced via immunoSEQ multiplex PCR; TCRdb's table is partial and in-frame only. This table has about 250,000 clones, 88% appearing once. Germline V CDR1 and CDR2: SGHDN, FVKESK. V was cut by 4 bases and J by 5 bases, with 9 bases left in between. This CDR3 spans 13 amino acids. The sequence was collected from an elderly man with acute or convalescent COVID-19. Sequencing was performed on peripheral blood. The J gene is TRBJ2-1, the V gene TRBV14, with a weak D call TRBD2 (6 bases). The CDR3 region is CASSPGLNNEQFF. DNA of the CDR3: TGTGCCAGCAGCCCGGGACTTAACAATGAGCAGTTCTTC.